This TCR beta chain was found in a study of PD-1 blockade in classical Hodgkin lymphoma. Broader study findings: Newly diagnosed patients and complete responders had comparable diversity at baseline. Relapsed/refractory patients reportedly had lower baseline diversity than newly diagnosed patients. CD4+ TCR diversity, unlike CD8+, rose significantly by C4D1.

A note on this clone: What it recognizes is unknown.

The time point here: cycle 4 day 1 (C4D1), after 6 weeks of nivolumab. All trial patients relapsed after autologous stem cell transplantation. Best response was recorded as complete response, partial response or progressive disease. The table came from immunoSEQ multiplex PCR; TCRdb's copy has only in-frame clones and leaves some out. The data contain nearly 50,000 clones, 65% to 80% of them singletons. The TCR comes from a human donor with classical Hodgkin lymphoma. The input for sequencing was peripheral blood mononuclear cells (PBMCs), taken before the fourth cycle of nivolumab.

The CDR3 coding sequence is TGTGCCAGCAATGTATTGGGTCGGCAGGGGCTTGAAGCTTTCTTT. It translates to CASNVLGRQGLEAFF. The rearrangement joins TRBV5-6 to TRBJ1-1; maybe TRBD1 (6 bases). This CDR3 region has 15 residues. V shed 6 bases and J shed 7 bases, with 22 bases lying between them. Germline V gene data show CDR1 as SGHDT and CDR2 as YYEEEE.